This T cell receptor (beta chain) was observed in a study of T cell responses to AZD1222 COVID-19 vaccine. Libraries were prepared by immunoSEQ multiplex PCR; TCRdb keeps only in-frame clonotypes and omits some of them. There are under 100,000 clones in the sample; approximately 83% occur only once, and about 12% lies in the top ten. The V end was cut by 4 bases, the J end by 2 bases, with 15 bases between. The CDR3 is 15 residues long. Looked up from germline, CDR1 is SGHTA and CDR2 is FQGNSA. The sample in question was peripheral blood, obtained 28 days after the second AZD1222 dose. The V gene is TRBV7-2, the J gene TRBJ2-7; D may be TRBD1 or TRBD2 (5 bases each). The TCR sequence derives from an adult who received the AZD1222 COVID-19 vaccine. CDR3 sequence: CASSSPGPRPYEQYF. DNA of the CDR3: TGTGCCAGCAGCTCGCCGGGACCTCGCCCCTACGAGCAGTACTTC.